This is a list of T cell receptor beta chains from one sample in a study of PD-L1 blockade in urothelial cancer. Assay: immunoSEQ multiplex PCR; the TCRdb copy retains only in-frame clones and omits some. The profile shows about 30,000 clones, over 60% of them singletons. Material: PBMCs, obtained around atezolizumab (anti-PD-L1) treatment. The receptors stem from an older man with urothelial cancer. Each CDR3 is given with its conserved first and last residue. The D gene is left open where the match is weak. The size field is filled for only some rows; it gives once, few, many or a size class.

cdr3_aa	cdr3_nt	v_call	j_call	d_call	cdr3_length	clone_size
CASRAGTGGNYGYTF	TGTGCCAGCAGGGCCGGTACAGGGGGTAACTATGGCTACACCTTC	TRBV6-5	TRBJ1-2	TRBD1	15	-
CAWTTQGSAGYTF	TGTGCCTGGACAACACAGGGGTCCGCAGGCTACACCTTC	TRBV30	TRBJ1-2	TRBD1	13	-
CASSSEVGGSGAFF	TGCGCCAGCAGCTCTGAAGTTGGGGGCTCGGGAGCTTTCTTT	TRBV5-1	TRBJ1-1	-	14	-
CSASRVREQYF	TGCAGTGCTAGCCGCGTACGCGAGCAGTACTTC	TRBV20-1	TRBJ2-7	-	11	-
CASSLMSPNTKAFF	TGTGCCAGCAGCTTAATGTCTCCGAACACTAAAGCTTTCTTT	TRBV5-6	TRBJ1-1	-	14	few
CASSLTFRGTDTQYF	TGCGCCAGCAGCTTAACGTTTAGAGGCACAGATACGCAGTATTTT	TRBV5-1	TRBJ2-3	-	15	few
CASSPRLGTSGSDEQFF	TGTGCCAGCAGCCCACGACTAGGGACTAGCGGGAGCGATGAGCAGTTCTTC	TRBV7-6	TRBJ2-1	TRBD2	17	few
CASSQPRGVNTEAFF	TGTGCCAGCAGCCAACCCAGGGGGGTGAACACTGAAGCTTTCTTT	TRBV4-2	TRBJ1-1	TRBD1	15	-
CASSSGLAGSYEQYF	TGTGCCAGCAGCTCGGGACTAGCGGGGTCCTACGAGCAGTACTTC	TRBV5-4	TRBJ2-7	TRBD2	15	-
CASSVGDSPGNTIYF	TGTGCCAGCAGTGTCGGGGATAGCCCTGGAAACACCATATATTTT	TRBV2	TRBJ1-3	-	15	-
CASSSLGTGNTEAFF	TGTGCCAGCAGCTCCCTAGGGACAGGGAACACTGAAGCTTTCTTT	TRBV6-5	TRBJ1-1	TRBD1	15	-
CASSGFLQRLAVSEQYF	TGCGCCAGCAGTGGGTTTCTGCAGAGACTAGCGGTCTCAGAGCAGTACTTC	TRBV10-2	TRBJ2-7	TRBD2	17	once
CASRTYYGELFF	TGTGCCAGCAGGACGTACTACGGGGAGCTGTTTTTT	TRBV6-1	TRBJ2-2	-	12	-
CASSSGVYNEQFF	TGCGCCAGCAGCTCGGGAGTCTACAATGAGCAGTTCTTC	TRBV5-1	TRBJ2-1	-	13	-
CASSLVEGQKAFF	TGTGCCAGCAGCTTAGTTGAGGGACAGAAAGCTTTCTTT	TRBV11-2	TRBJ1-1	TRBD1	13	-
CASSVDRNYGYTF	TGTGCCAGCAGCGTAGATCGGAACTATGGCTACACCTTC	TRBV9	TRBJ1-2	-	13	-
CASSLESGGFDEQFF	TGCGCCAGCAGCTTGGAGTCAGGGGGCTTCGATGAGCAGTTCTTC	TRBV5-1	TRBJ2-1	TRBD1	15	-
CASRRDRAYEQYF	TGTGCCAGCAGAAGAGACAGGGCTTACGAGCAGTACTTC	TRBV28	TRBJ2-7	TRBD1	13	-
CASSLKGQGKAFF	TGTGCCAGCAGCTTAAAGGGACAGGGGAAAGCTTTCTTT	TRBV7-3	TRBJ1-1	TRBD1	13	-
CASSLGTGFIYGYTF	TGCGCCAGCAGCTTGGGGACAGGGTTTATCTATGGCTACACCTTC	TRBV5-1	TRBJ1-2	TRBD1	15	-
CASSLSGRSYNEQFF	TGTGCCAGCAGCCTTAGCGGGAGATCCTACAATGAGCAGTTCTTC	TRBV11-1	TRBJ2-1	TRBD2	15	-
CASSTPGYGYTF	TGTGCCAGCAGCACCCCAGGCTATGGCTACACCTTC	TRBV5-8	TRBJ1-2	-	12	-
CASSMGHLYEQYF	TGTGCCAGTAGTATGGGACACCTTTACGAGCAGTACTTC	TRBV19	TRBJ2-7	-	13	-
CASSLGSGQETQYF	TGTGCCAGCAGCTTGGGGTCAGGCCAAGAGACCCAGTACTTC	TRBV5-4	TRBJ2-5	-	14	-
CASSKRFGTGVNSNQPQHF	TGTGCCAGCAGCAAACGATTCGGGACAGGGGTTAATAGCAATCAGCCCCAGCATTTT	TRBV27	TRBJ1-5	TRBD1	19	-
CASSPGTGYGYTF	TGTGCCAGCAGCCCCGGGACAGGCTATGGCTACACCTTC	TRBV7-2	TRBJ1-2	TRBD1	13	once
CASSLAGTGGTDTQYF	TGCGCCAGCAGCTTGGCCGGGACAGGGGGCACAGATACGCAGTATTTT	TRBV5-1	TRBJ2-3	TRBD1	16	-
CASSRTANTEAFF	TGCGCCAGCAGCCGGACAGCGAACACTGAAGCTTTCTTT	TRBV5-1	TRBJ1-1	-	13	-
CASSLGGLYGYTF	TGTGCCAGCAGCTTAGGAGGGCTCTATGGCTACACCTTC	TRBV7-9	TRBJ1-2	-	13	-
CASSLRLAGGVGTGELFF	TGTGCCAGCAGCCTTAGACTAGCGGGAGGTGTAGGGACCGGGGAGCTGTTTTTT	TRBV4-2	TRBJ2-2	TRBD2	18	-
CASSLAGTGWITEAFF	TGTGCCAGCAGCTTAGCGGGGACAGGGTGGATCACTGAAGCTTTCTTT	TRBV7-2	TRBJ1-1	TRBD1	16	-
CASSPGQGPTDTQYF	TGTGCCAGCAGCCCTGGCCAGGGGCCCACAGATACGCAGTATTTT	TRBV7-9	TRBJ2-3	-	15	-
CASSLGGDTEAFF	TGTGCCAGCAGCTTAGGGGGGGACACTGAAGCTTTCTTT	TRBV11-1	TRBJ1-1	-	13	-
CASSSGEYLSNQPQHF	TGTGCCAGCAGCTCCGGGGAATATTTGAGCAATCAGCCCCAGCATTTT	TRBV7-2	TRBJ1-5	-	16	-
CASSPGTGESYTF	TGTGCCAGCTCACCCGGGACAGGGGAGAGCTACACCTTC	TRBV18	TRBJ1-2	TRBD1	13	-
CASSYRSGGGEKLFF	TGTGCCAGCAGCTATCGATCGGGGGGCGGGGAAAAACTGTTTTTT	TRBV6-6	TRBJ1-4	-	15	-
CASSEGAPNYGYTF	TGTGCCAGCAGTGAGGGGGCGCCAAACTATGGCTACACCTTC	TRBV25-1	TRBJ1-2	-	14	-
CAISVSGSGRAVGEQFF	TGTGCCATCAGTGTGAGTGGTAGCGGGAGGGCCGTAGGTGAGCAGTTCTTC	TRBV10-3	TRBJ2-1	TRBD2	17	-
CASRSGSNQPQHF	TGTGCCAGCAGGTCCGGGAGCAATCAGCCCCAGCATTTT	TRBV11-3	TRBJ1-5	-	13	-
CASSFGTSGSEEQFF	TGTGCCAGCAGCTTCGGGACTAGCGGGAGCGAGGAGCAGTTCTTC	TRBV5-7	TRBJ2-1	TRBD2	15	once
CSVEGQTNTEAFF	TGCAGCGTTGAGGGACAGACGAACACTGAAGCTTTCTTT	TRBV29-1	TRBJ1-1	TRBD1	13	-
CASSLTGYAGNTIYF	TGCGCCAGCAGCTTAACAGGGTACGCTGGAAACACCATATATTTT	TRBV5-1	TRBJ1-3	-	15	once
CASSVVGGRGTGELFF	TGTGCCAGCAGCGTAGTGGGCGGGAGGGGCACCGGGGAGCTGTTTTTT	TRBV9	TRBJ2-2	TRBD2	16	-
CASSLTPGQLNYGYTF	TGTGCCAGCAGCTTGACCCCGGGACAGTTAAACTATGGCTACACCTTC	TRBV7-7	TRBJ1-2	TRBD1	16	-
CASSPPSGAEQFF	TGTGCCAGCTCACCACCGTCAGGGGCTGAGCAGTTCTTC	TRBV18	TRBJ2-1	-	13	few
CAWSVRTGEQYF	TGTGCCTGGAGTGTACGAACGGGGGAGCAGTACTTC	TRBV30	TRBJ2-7	-	12	-
CASSTNYRRRDEKLFF	TGTGCCAGTAGTACCAATTACAGGAGAAGGGATGAAAAACTGTTTTTT	TRBV19	TRBJ1-4	-	16	few
CASSPGQRLAFF	TGTGCCAGCTCACCGGGACAGAGGTTAGCTTTCTTT	TRBV2	TRBJ1-1	TRBD1	12	-
CASSLGHRGVSTGELFF	TGTGCCAGCAGCTTAGGCCACAGGGGGGTTAGCACCGGGGAGCTGTTTTTT	TRBV7-8	TRBJ2-2	TRBD1	17	-
CASSLVGEASWTYEQYF	TGTGCCAGCAGCTTAGTAGGCGAGGCTAGTTGGACTTACGAGCAGTACTTC	TRBV7-2	TRBJ2-7	-	17	-
CASSQDPSGSEQFF	TGCGCCAGCAGCCAAGACCCTAGCGGGAGTGAGCAGTTCTTC	TRBV4-3	TRBJ2-1	TRBD2	14	-
CAWNPPGRDNYGYTF	TGTGCCTGGAATCCCCCAGGGAGGGATAACTATGGCTACACCTTC	TRBV30	TRBJ1-2	-	15	-
CASSVGGTGNQPQHF	TGTGCCAGCAGCGTAGGCGGGACTGGGAATCAGCCCCAGCATTTT	TRBV9	TRBJ1-5	-	15	-
CASSPGEGYEQYF	TGTGCCAGCAGCCCTGGGGAGGGCTACGAGCAGTACTTC	TRBV5-4	TRBJ2-7	TRBD2	13	-
CASSQEALAEDTQYF	TGTGCCAGCAGCCAAGAAGCCCTAGCGGAGGATACGCAGTATTTT	TRBV4-2	TRBJ2-3	TRBD2	15	once
CASSLGYRGRDTQYF	TGTGCCAGCAGTTTAGGGTACAGGGGTCGGGATACGCAGTATTTT	TRBV28	TRBJ2-3	TRBD1	15	once
CATSSPKGAGELFF	TGTGCCACCAGCAGTCCTAAGGGGGCCGGGGAGCTGTTTTTT	TRBV15	TRBJ2-2	-	14	-